Shown below are 15 T cell receptor beta chains from a single sample sequenced in a study of blood T cell repertoires in COVID-19 (dated by TCRdb to the early 2020s). Library preparation employed the immunoSEQ multiplex PCR assay. In its TCRdb copy, this immuneACCESS table keeps in-frame sequences only and misses some clones. Where compared with another copy, unresolved V genes explain less than half of these, and the others have no known cause. For this sample there are more than 90,000 clones; approximately 85% appear just once. 9.5% to 15% of the sample goes to the ten largest clones. The sample consisted of peripheral blood. Every receptor here comes from a human donor in a cohort sampled during active COVID-19.

The chain carries TRBV11-2 and TRBJ1-1, with 9 bases aligning to TRBD1. The germline gives CDR1 SGHAT, CDR2 FQNNGV. With 5 bases clipped from V and 3 bases from J, the junction kept 4 bases outside the gene matches. The CDR3 extends over 14 amino acids. The CDR3 DNA follows: TGTGCCAGCAGCCATACAGGGGGCGACACTGAAGCTTTCTTT. Translating gives CASSHTGGDTEAFF.

The V gene is TRBV28, the J gene TRBJ1-2; 9 nucleotides agree with TRBD1. The CDR3 is made up of 14 amino acids. V dropped 3 bases and J dropped 4; count of bases not matched to a gene: 3. Germline V gives CDR1 MDHEN, CDR2 SYDVKM. The CDR3: CASSFPGQGYGYTF. The CDR3 DNA reads as TGTGCCAGCAGTTTCCCGGGACAGGGCTATGGCTACACCTTC.

This clone is a singleton in its sample. This rearrangement joins TRBV5-6 to TRBJ2-1; D is undetermined. This CDR3 comprises 12 residues. Trimming stripped 0 bases from V and 6 bases from J, with 4 bases between. CDR1 and CDR2 (germline): SGHDT, YYEEEE. The CDR3 spells CASSLGLNEQFF. The CDR3 DNA sequence: TGTGCCAGCAGCTTGGGTCTCAATGAGCAGTTCTTC.

The chain joins TRBV11-2 to TRBJ2-7; D not resolved. The V and J ends lost 6 bases and 0 bases respectively, with 15 bases between them. CDR1 and CDR2 (germline): SGHAT, FQNNGV. The CDR3 is 15 residues long. The CDR3 reads CASRRLGGSSYEQYF. The CDR3 region has the DNA TGTGCCAGCAGACGTCTTGGCGGCAGCTCCTACGAGCAGTACTTC.

The chain has TRBV7-2 and TRBJ1-1; 7 bases fit TRBD1. The CDR3 sequence is 14 residues long. Germline CDR1 reads SGHTA; CDR2 reads FQGNSA. V lost 1 base and J lost 1; bases outside the gene matches: 0. CDR3 region: CASSLGQGNTEAFF. The CDR3 DNA follows: TGTGCCAGCAGCTTAGGACAGGGGAACACTGAAGCTTTCTTT.

This chain joins TRBV11-1 and TRBJ2-1; TRBD2 matches 8 bases. This CDR3 region has 16 residues. CDR1 is SGHAT and CDR2 is FQDESV in the germline V gene (reference sequence). V dropped 5 bases and J dropped 2; count of bases not matched to a gene: 8. The CDR3 spells CASSVWTSRAYNEQFF. The CDR3 DNA follows: TGTGCCAGCAGCGTCTGGACTAGCCGGGCCTACAATGAGCAGTTCTTC.

The V and J genes are TRBV25-1 and TRBJ2-7; no clear D gene. This CDR3 has 14 residues. Germline V gene lookup returns CDR1 MGHDK and CDR2 SYGVNS. V was clipped by 1 base and J by 3 bases, with 10 bases between them. CDR3 sequence reads: CASSESEWSYEQYF. DNA for the CDR3: TGTGCCAGCAGTGAATCAGAATGGAGCTACGAGCAGTACTTC.

The genes are TRBV6-5 and TRBJ2-7, with D perhaps TRBD1 (6 bases). Germline assignment: CDR1 MNHEY and CDR2 SVGAGI. There are 14 residues in the CDR3. The V end lost 7 bases, the J end lost 2 bases, and 15 bases lay between the germline ends. DNA for the CDR3: TGTGCCAGCAAACCACGGGACACAACCTACGAGCAGTACTTC. As protein: CASKPRDTTYEQYF.

The V call is TRBV30, the J call TRBJ1-1, with 8 bases matching TRBD1. CDR3 length: 15 amino acids. The V and J ends lost 2 bases and 6 bases, in that order; junction bases with no gene match: 11. Germline CDR1 is GTSNPN and CDR2 is SVGIG (reference sequence). CDR3 amino acids: CAWSTQPMDRAEAFF. The CDR3 DNA is TGTGCCTGGAGTACCCAACCCATGGACAGGGCTGAAGCTTTCTTT.

This chain uses TRBV6-1 with TRBJ1-2, with TRBD1 as a possible D gene (5 bases). CDR1 is MNHNS, CDR2 SASEGT, per germline. CDR3 length: 14 residues. Between the trimmed V and J ends, which lost 1 base and 4 bases, there was a span of 10 bases. The CDR3 bases are TGTGCCAGCAGTGAAGGGGCAGGGCTCTATGGCTACACCTTC. It codes for CASSEGAGLYGYTF.

The rearrangement uses TRBV19 and TRBJ2-5, with TRBD2 matching 13 bases. The CDR3 loop spans 17 amino acids. V shed 3 bases, J shed 2 bases, and the junction held 6 bases outside the gene matches. Germline assignment: CDR1 LNHDA and CDR2 SQIVND (reference sequence). As DNA, the CDR3 is TGTGCCAGTAGTATCGTTTTGGGACTAGCGGGACAAGAGACCCAGTACTTC. Translating gives CASSIVLGLAGQETQYF.

V is TRBV5-1 and J is TRBJ2-7; 11 bases are shared with TRBD2. The CDR3 totals 16 residues. The V gene's germline CDR1 is SGHRS and CDR2 YFSETQ. J gave up 5 bases and V 3 bases, and 10 bases lay outside the gene matches. The CDR3 region is CASSYYSGRARDEQYF. In DNA, the CDR3 is TGCGCCAGCAGCTATTATAGCGGGAGGGCCAGGGACGAGCAGTACTTC.

The rearrangement uses TRBV29-1 and TRBJ2-7; D remains unclear. The germline gives CDR1 SQVTM, CDR2 ANQGSEA. This CDR3 is 11 amino acids long. V gave up 4 bases and J gave up 2 bases, with 6 bases separating them. In DNA form, the CDR3 reads TGCAGCGTTGCCGGAGCCTACGAGCAGTACTTC. This sequence encodes CSVAGAYEQYF.

The chain couples TRBV5-5 to TRBJ1-2; 7 bases fit TRBD1. CDR3 length: 13 amino acids. V was clipped by 0 bases and J by 8 bases; unmatched bases: 4. Germline lookup yields CDR1 SGHKS and CDR2 YYEKEE (reference sequence). As DNA, the CDR3 is TGTGCCAGCAGCTTGGGACAGGGCACGGGCTACACCTTC. Its translation: CASSLGQGTGYTF. Full variable domain (outside the CDR3, taken from reference TRBV5-5 and TRBJ1-2): DAGVTQSPTHLIKTRGQQVTLRCSPISGHKSVSWYQQVLGQGPQFIFQYYEKEERGRGNFPDRFSARQFPNYSSELNVNALLLGDSALYLCASSLGQGTGYTFGSGTRLTVV.

The CDR3 loop is CASSNRDRGVHEQYF. The CDR3 DNA sequence: TGTGCCAGCAGCAATCGGGACAGGGGAGTCCACGAGCAGTACTTC. The rearrangement uses TRBV7-2 and TRBJ2-7, with 10 bases that match TRBD1. The trim removed 5 bases at V and 5 bases at J, leaving 9 bases unmatched. Germline CDR1 and CDR2: SGHTA and FQGNSA. The CDR3 length is 15 residues.